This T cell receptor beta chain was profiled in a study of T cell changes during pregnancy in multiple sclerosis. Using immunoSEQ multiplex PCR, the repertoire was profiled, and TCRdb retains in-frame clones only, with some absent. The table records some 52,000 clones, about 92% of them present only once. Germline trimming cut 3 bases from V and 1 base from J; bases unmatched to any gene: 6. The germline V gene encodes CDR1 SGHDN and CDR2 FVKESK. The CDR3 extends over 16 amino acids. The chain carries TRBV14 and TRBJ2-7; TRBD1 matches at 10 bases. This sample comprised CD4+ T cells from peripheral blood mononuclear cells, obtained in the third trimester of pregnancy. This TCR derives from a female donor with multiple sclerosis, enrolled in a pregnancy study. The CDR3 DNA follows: TGTGCCAGCAGCCAGGGACAGGGGAGAAGATCCTACGAGCAGTACTTC. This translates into CASSQGQGRRSYEQYF.